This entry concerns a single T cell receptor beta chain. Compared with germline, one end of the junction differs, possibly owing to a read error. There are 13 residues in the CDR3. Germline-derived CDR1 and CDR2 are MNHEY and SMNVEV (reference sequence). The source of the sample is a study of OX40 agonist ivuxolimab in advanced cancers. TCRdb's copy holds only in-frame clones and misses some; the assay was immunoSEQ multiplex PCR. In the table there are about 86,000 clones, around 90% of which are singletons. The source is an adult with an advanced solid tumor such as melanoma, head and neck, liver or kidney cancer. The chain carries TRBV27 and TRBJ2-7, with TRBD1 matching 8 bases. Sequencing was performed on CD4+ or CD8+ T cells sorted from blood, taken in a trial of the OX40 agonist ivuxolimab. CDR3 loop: CATSPRGLYEQYF. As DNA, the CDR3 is TGTGCCACCAGTCCCAGGGGGCTCTACGAGCAGTACTTC.